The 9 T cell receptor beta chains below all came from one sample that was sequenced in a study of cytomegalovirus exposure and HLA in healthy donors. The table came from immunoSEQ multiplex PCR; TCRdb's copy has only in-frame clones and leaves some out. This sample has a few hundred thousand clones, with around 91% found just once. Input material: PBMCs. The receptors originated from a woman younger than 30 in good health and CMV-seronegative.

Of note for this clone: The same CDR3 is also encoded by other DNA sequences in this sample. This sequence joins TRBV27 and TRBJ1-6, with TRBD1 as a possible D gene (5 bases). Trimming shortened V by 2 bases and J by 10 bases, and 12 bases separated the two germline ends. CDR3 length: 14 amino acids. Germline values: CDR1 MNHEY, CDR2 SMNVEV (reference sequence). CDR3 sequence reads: CASSLGGRGSPLHF. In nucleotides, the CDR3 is TGTGCCAGCAGTTTAGGAGGGCGGGGGTCACCCCTCCACTTT.

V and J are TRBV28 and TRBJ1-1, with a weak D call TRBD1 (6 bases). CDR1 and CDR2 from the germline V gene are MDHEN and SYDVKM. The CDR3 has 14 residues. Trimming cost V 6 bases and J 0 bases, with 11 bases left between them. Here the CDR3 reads CASSQQGMNTEAFF. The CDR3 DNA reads TGTGCCAGCAGCCAACAGGGCATGAACACTGAAGCTTTCTTT.

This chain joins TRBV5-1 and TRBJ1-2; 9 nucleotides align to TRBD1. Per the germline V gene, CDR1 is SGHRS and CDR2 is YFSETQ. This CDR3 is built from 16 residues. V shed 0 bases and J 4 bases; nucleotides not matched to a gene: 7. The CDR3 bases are TGCGCCAGCAGCTTGGCCCCGGGACAGGGCGGCTATGGCTACACCTTC. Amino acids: CASSLAPGQGGYGYTF.

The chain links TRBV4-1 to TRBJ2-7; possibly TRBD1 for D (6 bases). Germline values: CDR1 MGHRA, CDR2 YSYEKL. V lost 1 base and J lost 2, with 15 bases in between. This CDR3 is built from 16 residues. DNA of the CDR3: TGCGCCAGCAGCCAAGGGAGCAGGACAGCTACCTACGAGCAGTACTTC. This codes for CASSQGSRTATYEQYF.

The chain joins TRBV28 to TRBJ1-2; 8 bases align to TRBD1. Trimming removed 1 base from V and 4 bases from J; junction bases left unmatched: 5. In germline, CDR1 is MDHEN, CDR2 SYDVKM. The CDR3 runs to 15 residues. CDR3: CASSLSGGSVYGYTF. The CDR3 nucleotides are TGTGCCAGCAGTTTATCAGGGGGCTCGGTCTATGGCTACACCTTC.

In DNA form, the CDR3 reads TGTGCCAGTAGTGAGTGGACAGGGGGCTTTCAGCCCCAGCATTTT. Its protein product is CASSEWTGGFQPQHF. V is TRBV19 and J is TRBJ1-5, with 11 bases identical to TRBD1. CDR1 LNHDA and CDR2 SQIVND come from the germline V gene (reference sequence). The CDR3 contains 15 residues. V lost 5 bases, J lost 6 bases, and 6 bases stayed unmatched.

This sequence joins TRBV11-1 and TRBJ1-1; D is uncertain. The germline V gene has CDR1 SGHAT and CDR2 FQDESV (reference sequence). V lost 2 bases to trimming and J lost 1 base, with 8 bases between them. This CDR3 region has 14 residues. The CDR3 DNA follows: TGTGCCAGCAGCTTATTGGCCGAGAACACTGAAGCTTTCTTT. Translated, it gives CASSLLAENTEAFF.

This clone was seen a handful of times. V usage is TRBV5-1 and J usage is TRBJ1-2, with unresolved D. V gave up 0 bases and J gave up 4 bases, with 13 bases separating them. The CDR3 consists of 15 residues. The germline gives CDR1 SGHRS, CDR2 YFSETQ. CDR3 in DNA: TGCGCCAGCAGCTTGGAGGACCCCCGGGGCTATGGCTACACCTTC. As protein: CASSLEDPRGYGYTF.

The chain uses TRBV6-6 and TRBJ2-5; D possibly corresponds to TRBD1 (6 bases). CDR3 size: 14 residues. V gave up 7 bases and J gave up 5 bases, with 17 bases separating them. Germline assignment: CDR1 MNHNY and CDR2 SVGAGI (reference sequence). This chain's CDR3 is CASKGERIAETQYF. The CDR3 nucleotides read TGTGCCAGCAAGGGGGAAAGAATTGCGGAGACCCAGTACTTC.